This entry lists 6 T cell receptor beta chains sequenced from one sample in a study of cytomegalovirus exposure and HLA in healthy donors. 13 Jbeta primers and 60 Vbeta primers were used for the PCR. Profiling relied on immunoSEQ multiplex PCR, and the TCRdb table lists in-frame clones only, not all of them. The table has 140,000 to 150,000 clones, approximately 67% seen once; the top ten hold 5.5% to 7%. Sample: PBMCs. These receptors all come from a woman aged 55 to 70 in good health and CMV-seronegative.

The chain links TRBV29-1 to TRBJ1-5; D is perhaps TRBD1 (5 bases). The germline V gene encodes CDR1 SQVTM and CDR2 ANQGSEA. The CDR3 runs 13 residues. The ends were cut back, 5 bases at V and 0 bases at J, with 8 bases in the middle. CDR3 DNA: TGCAGCGTTCGACAGAATAGCAATCAGCCCCAGCATTTT. Amino acid sequence: CSVRQNSNQPQHF. The whole variable domain, remainder taken from reference TRBV29-1 and TRBJ1-5, is SAVISQKPSRDICQRGTSLTIQCQVDSQVTMMFWYRQQPGQSLTLIATANQGSEATYESGFVIDKFPISRPNLTFSTLTVSNMSPEDSSIYLCSVRQNSNQPQHFGDGTRLSIL.

This clone was seen a handful of times. This chain links TRBV7-2 with TRBJ2-5; 7 nucleotides align to TRBD2. This CDR3 comprises 14 residues. V lost 4 bases and J lost 7; bases outside the gene matches: 9. Looked up from germline, CDR1 is SGHTA and CDR2 is FQGNSA. The CDR3 sequence is CASSWGGTGGTQYF. CDR3 in DNA: TGTGCCAGCAGCTGGGGGGGGACCGGAGGGACCCAGTACTTC.

This clone turned up a few times. The chain joins TRBV6-1 to TRBJ1-1; D might be TRBD1 (5 bases). The CDR3 runs 13 residues. Germline CDR1 MNHNS, CDR2 SASEGT. V was shortened by 5 bases and J by 0 bases, with 7 bases between the two germline ends. As DNA, the CDR3 is TGTGCCAGCAGTAACAGGATGAACACTGAAGCTTTCTTT. It codes for CASSNRMNTEAFF.

The genes are TRBV5-6 and TRBJ1-2; 10 bases agree with TRBD1. Per germline, CDR1 SGHDT and CDR2 YYEEEE. Trimming cost V 4 bases and J 6 bases; bases outside gene matches: 12. The CDR3 extends over 16 amino acids. The CDR3 is CASSPWGRQGANGYTF. The DNA for the CDR3 is TGTGCCAGCAGCCCTTGGGGACGACAGGGGGCAAATGGCTACACCTTC.

This clone was counted a single time. The chain combines TRBV7-9 with TRBJ2-7; 11 bases match TRBD1. V dropped 3 bases and J dropped 2; count of bases not matched to a gene: 9. Germline loops: CDR1 SEHNR, CDR2 FQNEAQ (reference sequence). This CDR3 spans 17 amino acids. In DNA, the CDR3 is TGTGCCAGCAGCTTTTACGCGGGACAGGGGGGAACCTACGAGCAGTACTTC. Its protein product is CASSFYAGQGGTYEQYF.

This clone was picked up a small number of times. The genes are TRBV7-9 and TRBJ1-1, with D possibly being TRBD1 (5 bases). The CDR3 is 13 amino acids. Per germline, CDR1 SEHNR and CDR2 FQNEAQ (reference sequence). The V end was cut by 7 bases, the J end by 3 bases, with 12 bases between. The CDR3 bases are TGTGCCAGCAACCAGGGTTGGGACACTGAAGCTTTCTTT. This codes for CASNQGWDTEAFF. The complete variable domain, with remaining parts taken from reference TRBV7-9 and TRBJ1-1, reads DTGVSQNPRHKITKRGQNVTFRCDPISEHNRLYWYRQTLGQGPEFLTYFQNEAQLEKSRLLSDRFSAERPKGSFSTLEIQRTEQGDSAMYLCASNQGWDTEAFFGQGTRLTVV.